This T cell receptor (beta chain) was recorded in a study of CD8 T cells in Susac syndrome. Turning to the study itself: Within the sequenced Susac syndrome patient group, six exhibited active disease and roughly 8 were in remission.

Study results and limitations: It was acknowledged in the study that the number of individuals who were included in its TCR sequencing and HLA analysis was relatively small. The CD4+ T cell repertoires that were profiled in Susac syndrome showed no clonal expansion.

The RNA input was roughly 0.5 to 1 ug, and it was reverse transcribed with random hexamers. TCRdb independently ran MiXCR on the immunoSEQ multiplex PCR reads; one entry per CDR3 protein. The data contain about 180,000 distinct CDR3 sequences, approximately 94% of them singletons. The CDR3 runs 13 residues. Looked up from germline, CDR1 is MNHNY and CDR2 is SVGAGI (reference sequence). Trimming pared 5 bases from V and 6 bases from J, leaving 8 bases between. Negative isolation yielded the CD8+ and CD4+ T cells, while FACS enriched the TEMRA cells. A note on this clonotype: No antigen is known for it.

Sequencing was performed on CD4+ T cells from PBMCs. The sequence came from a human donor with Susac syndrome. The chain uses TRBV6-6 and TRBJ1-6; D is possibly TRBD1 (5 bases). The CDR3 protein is CASSDSLNSPLHF. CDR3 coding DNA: TGTGCCAGCAGTGACAGCCTTAATTCACCCCTCCACTTT.